This TCR beta chain came from a study of blood T cell repertoires in COVID-19. Overall study context: The samples span acute and convalescent COVID-19 from the United States, Italy and Spain.

Assay: immunoSEQ multiplex PCR; the TCRdb copy retains only in-frame clones and omits some. The sample holds about 230,000 clones; 87% are singletons and the top ten take approximately 10%. Trimming stripped 5 bases from V and 7 bases from J, with 12 bases between. Germline V gene lookup returns CDR1 SSHAT and CDR2 FNYEAQ (reference sequence). The CDR3 extends over 13 amino acids. Which cohort a participant joined came from the clinical history participants gave. Among Cohort 3 donors, those recovered had two negative PCRs, clearance, or symptom resolution. This clonotype was sampled from a man between 25 and 39 years old who had recovered from COVID-19. Sequenced material: PBMCs or T cells enriched from blood (not recorded which). The chain uses TRBV7-7 and TRBJ2-1; a possible D gene is TRBD2 (6 bases). The CDR3 protein is CASSLSTSNEQFF. Here the CDR3 DNA reads TGTGCCAGCAGCCTCTCGACTAGTAATGAGCAGTTCTTC.